Each of the 9 T cell receptor beta chains below was sequenced from the same sample in a study of naive CD8 T cells in extremely preterm neonates. Profiling relied on immunoSEQ multiplex PCR, and the TCRdb table lists in-frame clones only, not all of them. Of fewer than 9,000 clones listed, 95% to 98% are singletons. The sequenced sample consisted of naive CD8+ T cells from blood. These TCRs come from a human donor in good health.

This chain connects TRBV9 to TRBJ1-5, with no clear D. V gave up 0 bases and J gave up 3 bases, with 13 bases separating them. The germline V gene has CDR1 SGDLS and CDR2 YYNGEE. The CDR3 runs 16 residues. CDR3 loop: CASSVDSGGPNQPQHF. In nucleotides, the CDR3 is TGTGCCAGCAGCGTAGACTCCGGAGGACCCAATCAGCCCCAGCATTTT.

V and J are TRBV10-3 and TRBJ2-7; TRBD1 agrees at 8 bases. The CDR3 consists of 14 residues. CDR1 is ENHRY and CDR2 is SYGVKD in the germline V gene. Trimming took 6 bases from V and 2 from J; bases not matched to a gene: 6. The CDR3 loop is CAISLQGGTYEQYF. The CDR3 nucleotides are TGTGCCATCAGCCTACAGGGGGGAACCTACGAGCAGTACTTC.

This sequence joins TRBV25-1 and TRBJ1-1, with 7 bases lining up with TRBD1. J gave up 5 bases and V 6 bases, and 0 bases lay outside the gene matches. CDR1 MGHDK and CDR2 SYGVNS come from the germline V gene. CDR3 size: 11 residues. The CDR3 region has the DNA TGTGCCAGCAGGACAGGGACTGAAGCTTTCTTT. It yields the protein CASRTGTEAFF.

A single count supports this clone. The chain uses TRBV2 and TRBJ1-1; 7 nucleotides agree with TRBD1. Trimming took 5 bases from V and 1 from J; bases not matched to a gene: 4. CDR1 is SNHLY and CDR2 is FYNNEI in the germline V gene. CDR3 length: 14 residues. The CDR3 region is CASSRQGGNTEAFF. Written as DNA, the CDR3 is TGTGCCAGCAGTCGACAGGGTGGGAACACTGAAGCTTTCTTT.

The chain couples TRBV2 to TRBJ1-2, with 9 bases fitting TRBD1. V was pared by 7 bases and J by 3 bases, with 15 bases of the junction left unmatched. The length of the CDR3 is 17 residues. The germline CDR1 and CDR2 sequences are SNHLY and FYNNEI. The CDR3 loop is CASTAGTGNNRYYGYTF. CDR3 DNA: TGTGCCAGCACGGCCGGGACAGGGAATAATCGGTACTATGGCTACACCTTC.

The rearrangement joins TRBV4-1 to TRBJ2-7; tentatively, D is TRBD2 (5 bases). Per the germline V gene, CDR1 is MGHRA and CDR2 is YSYEKL. Trimming removed 0 bases from V and 4 bases from J, with 7 bases in between. The CDR3 length is 13 residues. CDR3 bases: TGCGCCAGCAGCCAAGATAGAGGGTACGAGCAGTACTTC. It yields the protein CASSQDRGYEQYF.

The chain carries TRBV7-9 and TRBJ2-3; TRBD2 is a possible D gene (7 bases). Trimming removed 5 bases at V and 0 bases at J, with 15 bases between. This CDR3 contains 16 residues. Germline V gene lookup returns CDR1 SEHNR and CDR2 FQNEAQ (reference sequence). CDR3 protein: CASSPRGGRSTDTQYF. CDR3 DNA: TGTGCCAGCAGCCCAAGGGGGGGGCGCAGCACAGATACGCAGTATTTT. Supplemented by reference TRBV7-9 and TRBJ2-3, the full variable domain reads DTGVSQNPRHKITKRGQNVTFRCDPISEHNRLYWYRQTLGQGPEFLTYFQNEAQLEKSRLLSDRFSAERPKGSFSTLEIQRTEQGDSAMYLCASSPRGGRSTDTQYFGPGTRLTVL.

The V call is TRBV15, the J call TRBJ1-5; D gene uncertain. The CDR3 runs 15 residues. Trimming stripped 0 bases from V and 3 bases from J, with 9 bases between. Germline CDR1 is LNHNV and CDR2 is YYDKDF (reference sequence). The CDR3 sequence: CATSRDRGPNQPQHF. The CDR3 nucleotides read TGTGCCACCAGCAGAGATCGAGGGCCCAATCAGCCCCAGCATTTT.

This clone was seen only once. The chain's CDR3 is CASSTGTSGELFF. In DNA, the CDR3 is TGTGCCAGCAGCACCGGGACTAGCGGGGAGCTGTTTTTT. This chain uses TRBV5-6 with TRBJ2-2, with 8 bases fitting TRBD2. Unmatched junction bases numbered 3, after V lost 4 bases and J lost 7 bases. The CDR3 has 13 amino acids. Germline V CDR1 and CDR2: SGHDT, YYEEEE.